Below are 25 T cell receptor beta chains sequenced from a single sample in a study of cytomegalovirus exposure and HLA in healthy donors. PCR amplification relied on 60 Vbeta primers (plus 13 Jbeta primers). Assay used: immunoSEQ multiplex PCR; TCRdb lists only in-frame clones, some missing. Here the sample spans approximately 190,000 clones, roughly 82% being singletons. The material sequenced was PBMCs. The receptor set was obtained from a woman between 50 and 59 years old in good health and CMV-seropositive.

V is TRBV5-5 and J is TRBJ2-1; 11 bases match TRBD1. The CDR3 is 15 amino acids. V lost 4 bases, J lost 6 bases, and 6 bases stayed unmatched. CDR1 SGHKS and CDR2 YYEKEE come from the germline V gene (reference sequence). The CDR3 DNA is TGTGCCAGCAGCGGGGGACAGGGGGTAGGCAATGAGCAGTTCTTC. This translates into CASSGGQGVGNEQFF.

The chain has TRBV6-1 and TRBJ1-6; no reliable D call. The CDR3 extends over 15 amino acids. Germline V gives CDR1 MNHNS, CDR2 SASEGT. Trimming cost V 8 bases and J 4 bases, with 15 bases left between them. This chain's CDR3 is CASLGARGYNSPLHF. The DNA for the CDR3 is TGTGCCAGCTTGGGAGCACGGGGTTATAATTCACCCCTCCACTTT.

V gene TRBV28 combines with J gene TRBJ2-1; D is uncertain. The CDR3 loop spans 12 amino acids. V was pared by 6 bases and J by 12 bases, with 15 bases between. From germline, CDR1 is MDHEN and CDR2 SYDVKM. The CDR3 protein is CASSQLKSRQFF. CDR3 in DNA: TGTGCCAGCAGCCAACTAAAGAGTCGGCAGTTCTTC. Full variable domain (remainder filled in from reference TRBV28 and TRBJ2-1): DVKVTQSSRYLVKRTGEKVFLECVQDMDHENMFWYRQDPGLGLRLIYFSYDVKMKEKGDIPEGYSVSREKKERFSLILESASTNQTSMYLCASSQLKSRQFFGPGTRLTVL.

CDR3 loop: CASSPPNRLSTDTQYF. CDR3 bases: TGTGCCAGCTCCCCCCCCAACAGGCTTAGCACAGATACGCAGTATTTT. The chain has TRBV18 and TRBJ2-3; a weak D match, TRBD1 (5 bases). Germline values: CDR1 KGHSH, CDR2 LQKENI. V shed 6 bases and J shed 0 bases, with 16 bases lying between them. CDR3 length: 16 residues.

The chain joins TRBV5-1 to TRBJ2-5; maybe TRBD2 (7 bases). Trimming took 0 bases from V and 5 from J, leaving 17 bases between them. Germline V gives CDR1 SGHRS, CDR2 YFSETQ. The CDR3 loop spans 16 amino acids. The CDR3 here is CASSLDGEGGRETQYF. CDR3 coding DNA: TGCGCCAGCAGCTTGGATGGGGAGGGGGGCCGTGAGACCCAGTACTTC.

This chain links TRBV19 with TRBJ1-2; D is undetermined. Germline CDR1 and CDR2: LNHDA and SQIVND (reference sequence). The CDR3 extends over 13 amino acids. Between the trimmed V and J ends, which lost 0 bases and 4 bases, there was a span of 6 bases. CDR3 protein: CASSIERGYGYTF. DNA for the CDR3: TGTGCCAGTAGTATAGAACGGGGCTATGGCTACACCTTC.

The chain recombines TRBV23-1 with TRBJ1-2; D is ambiguous. TRBV23-1 is given ORF status, its function remaining uncertain. V was trimmed by 6 bases and J by 1 base, leaving 27 bases between them. The CDR3 length is 19 residues. The CDR3 is CASSHGWEGPRLGNYGYTF. Here the CDR3 DNA reads TGCGCCAGCAGCCATGGATGGGAGGGCCCACGTTTAGGTAACTATGGCTACACCTTC.

The J gene is TRBJ1-1, the V gene TRBV6-6; the D is unclear. V gave up 7 bases and J gave up 1 base, with 13 bases separating them. This CDR3 has 14 amino acids. Germline V gene lookup returns CDR1 MNHNY and CDR2 SVGAGI (reference sequence). The CDR3 nucleotides read TGTGCCAGCACCTTACAGACCTCGAACACTGAAGCTTTCTTT. Translation: CASTLQTSNTEAFF.

This clone appeared a single time. For the CDR3, the DNA is TGTGCCAGCAGCCAAGATCTTTGGGGAGACTATGGCTACACCTTC. It codes for CASSQDLWGDYGYTF. V gene TRBV14 combines with J gene TRBJ1-2, with no clear D. The CDR3 is 15 amino acids. Deletions cut 0 bases from V and 3 bases from J, with 11 bases between. Per germline, CDR1 SGHDN and CDR2 FVKESK.

The rearrangement joins TRBV7-2 to TRBJ2-5, with D perhaps TRBD1 (6 bases). CDR1 is SGHTA, CDR2 FQGNSA, per germline. Trimming stripped 4 bases from V and 5 bases from J, with 8 bases between. The CDR3 runs to 12 residues. The DNA for the CDR3 is TGTGCCAGCAGCTGGGACACCGAGACCCAGTACTTC. Protein product: CASSWDTETQYF.

The chain couples TRBV19 to TRBJ2-2; 7 bases map to TRBD1. The length of the CDR3 is 18 residues. From germline, CDR1 is LNHDA and CDR2 SQIVND (reference sequence). J lost 0 bases, V lost 5 bases, and 12 bases had no gene match. CDR3 coding DNA: TGTGCCAGTAGTTTACCAGACAGGGAATATCCGAACACCGGGGAGCTGTTTTTT. It encodes CASSLPDREYPNTGELFF.

DNA for the CDR3: TGTGCCAGCAGCCCCACGACTAGCCCTCCCGGGGAGCTGTTTTTT. It yields the protein CASSPTTSPPGELFF. The chain couples TRBV9 to TRBJ2-2; TRBD2 agrees at 7 bases. The CDR3 is 15 residues long. Germline V gives CDR1 SGDLS, CDR2 YYNGEE. The ends lost 4 bases at V and 6 bases at J; junction bases unmatched: 9.

The rearrangement joins TRBV6-1 to TRBJ1-5; 7 bases agree with TRBD1. V lost 5 bases and J lost 0; bases outside the gene matches: 4. In germline, CDR1 is MNHNS, CDR2 SASEGT. The CDR3 has 15 residues. The CDR3: CASSRGDSSNQPQHF. The DNA for the CDR3 is TGTGCCAGCAGTCGAGGGGACAGTAGCAATCAGCCCCAGCATTTT.

CDR3 loop: CSVETGTLNTEAFF. CDR3 in DNA: TGCAGCGTAGAGACCGGGACATTGAACACTGAAGCTTTCTTT. The chain has TRBV29-1 and TRBJ1-1; TRBD1 is a possible D gene (6 bases). The V gene lost 6 bases and the J gene lost 0 bases, with 14 bases spanning the gap. CDR3 length: 14 amino acids. The germline V gene has CDR1 SQVTM and CDR2 ANQGSEA.

V gene TRBV4-1 combines with J gene TRBJ2-3; 8 nucleotides match TRBD2. The ends lost 4 bases at V and 4 bases at J; junction bases unmatched: 19. Germline values: CDR1 MGHRA, CDR2 YSYEKL. The CDR3 has 19 residues. CDR3 in DNA: TGCGCCAGCAGCCCCTTACTAGCGGTGCTACATAGGGTCCCAGATACGCAGTATTTT. Translation: CASSPLLAVLHRVPDTQYF.

The V and J genes are TRBV9 and TRBJ2-7, with 9 positions matching TRBD1. J was trimmed by 4 bases and V by 0 bases; bases with no gene match: 5. The CDR3 is 15 amino acids. The germline V gene has CDR1 SGDLS and CDR2 YYNGEE. CDR3 in amino acids: CASSVGDRESYEQYF. CDR3 bases: TGTGCCAGCAGCGTAGGGGACAGGGAGTCTTACGAGCAGTACTTC.

This chain connects TRBV19 to TRBJ2-5; TRBD2 matches at 12 bases. CDR1 is LNHDA, CDR2 SQIVND, per germline (reference sequence). This CDR3 has 17 residues. The V segment lost 6 bases and the J segment 1 base; nucleotides outside the gene matches: 9. The CDR3 region is CASSITTTSGGQETQYF. The CDR3 DNA reads as TGTGCCAGTAGCATTACCACGACTAGCGGGGGCCAAGAGACCCAGTACTTC.

The V and J genes are TRBV6-5 and TRBJ1-5; 7 nucleotides match TRBD1. V dropped 8 bases and J dropped 7; count of bases not matched to a gene: 8. The CDR3 spans 13 residues. Looked up from germline, CDR1 is MNHEY and CDR2 is SVGAGI. The CDR3 bases are TGTGCCAGCCATGACAGGGTAGAGCAGCCCCAGCATTTT. Amino acids: CASHDRVEQPQHF.

J is TRBJ2-2 and V is TRBV27; a weak D match, TRBD2 (7 bases). CDR1 and CDR2 (germline): MNHEY, SMNVEV (reference sequence). The CDR3 sequence is 15 residues long. V gave up 5 bases and J gave up 6 bases, with 16 bases separating them. The CDR3 is CASSHRPGGPGELFF. The CDR3 DNA is TGTGCCAGCAGTCACCGCCCCGGGGGGCCCGGGGAGCTGTTTTTT.

V gene TRBV7-8 combines with J gene TRBJ1-2; 8 bases are a match to TRBD1. The V gene end was trimmed by 5 bases and the J gene end by 2 bases; junction bases not matched to a gene: 7. Germline-derived CDR1 and CDR2 are SGHVS and FQNEAQ. The CDR3 consists of 15 residues. CDR3 DNA: TGTGCCAGCAGCGCCACCCGACAGGGGAACTATGGCTACACCTTC. The encoded protein is CASSATRQGNYGYTF.

The chain uses TRBV5-1 and TRBJ2-3; the D gene is possibly TRBD1 (5 bases). V lost 4 bases and J 1 base, leaving 13 bases between the germline ends. Looked up from germline, CDR1 is SGHRS and CDR2 is YFSETQ. This CDR3 spans 15 amino acids. CDR3 in DNA: TGCGCCAGCAGCGGCCGTTTAGGGGGCACAGATACGCAGTATTTT. Translation: CASSGRLGGTDTQYF.

V usage is TRBV7-9 and J usage is TRBJ2-5, with 15 bases that match TRBD2. Germline trimming cut 3 bases from V and 5 bases from J; bases unmatched to any gene: 1. The CDR3 sequence is 15 residues long. Looked up from germline, CDR1 is SEHNR and CDR2 is FQNEAQ (reference sequence). The CDR3 loop is CASSFGTSGGETQYF. In nucleotides, the CDR3 is TGTGCCAGCAGCTTCGGGACTAGCGGGGGGGAGACCCAGTACTTC.

The J gene is TRBJ1-6, the V gene TRBV27; D is perhaps TRBD1 (6 bases). The CDR3 length is 15 residues. The germline V and J ends were trimmed by 3 bases and 6 bases, with 12 bases remaining between them. Germline loops: CDR1 MNHEY, CDR2 SMNVEV (reference sequence). The CDR3 DNA reads as TGTGCCAGCAGTTTGGTGACAGGCTCTAATTCACCCCTCCACTTT. Residues: CASSLVTGSNSPLHF.

The table lists this clone with a count of one. The chain employs TRBV7-9 and TRBJ2-1, with 10 bases aligning to TRBD1. Unmatched junction bases numbered 6, after V lost 5 bases and J lost 2 bases. The CDR3 length is 16 residues. Germline CDR1 is SEHNR and CDR2 is FQNEAQ (reference sequence). The CDR3 here is CASSRIGTGAYNEQFF. The CDR3 nucleotides read TGTGCCAGCAGCCGGATCGGGACAGGGGCCTACAATGAGCAGTTCTTC.

The CDR3 spells CASSASGGPATDTQYF. The DNA for the CDR3 is TGTGCCAGCAGCGCCTCGGGAGGGCCCGCCACAGATACGCAGTATTTT. J is TRBJ2-3 and V is TRBV7-2; 8 bases agree with TRBD2. CDR3 length: 16 residues. After removal of 5 bases from V and 2 bases from J, the junction contained 9 bases not matched to a gene. The germline gives CDR1 SGHTA, CDR2 FQGNSA.